One TCR beta chain is described in this entry. Aged 18 to 65, the patients had hyperthyroidism that was newly diagnosed and had lasted under 2 months. Pregnant or lactating patients were excluded, as were those with uncontrolled infection or other autoimmune disease. On the basis of clinical symptoms, serum thyroxine and TRAb, thyroid ultrasound and orbital computed tomography, diagnoses were made. It was RNA transcripts that yielded the amplified TCR beta CDR3 regions. HTBI primers were employed in a first-round RT-PCR of the TCR CDR3. TCRdb independently ran MiXCR on the multiplex PCR reads; one entry per CDR3 protein. The table records approximately 720,000 distinct CDR3 sequences, around a sixth of them present only once. CDR1 is MRHNA, CDR2 SNTAGT, per germline. Germline trimming cut 7 bases from V and 9 bases from J; bases unmatched to any gene: 11. The CDR3 has 15 residues. This sample was taken from a study of T cells in Graves' hyperthyroidism and ophthalmopathy.

V and J are TRBV6-4 and TRBJ1-6; TRBD1 agrees at 8 bases. Sequencing was performed on blood. The receptor comes from a woman in her forties or fifties with Graves' hyperthyroidism that later progressed to Graves' ophthalmopathy. The CDR3, as DNA: TGTGCCAGCACCTCTGAAGCAGGGGGCACTTCACCCCTCCACTTT. It translates to CASTSEAGGTSPLHF.